This T cell receptor beta chain was documented in a study of T cells in Graves' hyperthyroidism and ophthalmopathy. Study-wide findings and caveats: In blood, most of the thyroid clonotypes expanded above 0.001 were also present.

What was amplified from RNA transcripts were TCR beta CDR3 regions. The HTBI primer set was used in a first-round RT-PCR of the TCR CDR3. TCRdb ran MiXCR on the multiplex PCR reads and lists one entry per CDR3 protein. The sample consists of 490,000 or so distinct CDR3 sequences, less than 25% of them appearing once. Thyroid ultrasound, orbital computed tomography, clinical symptoms, and serum thyroxine and TRAb underpinned diagnoses. From more than 9 ml of fresh peripheral blood, PBMCs were isolated. This clonotype was recorded at least ten times. Its antigen remains unidentified. Per the germline V gene, CDR1 is ENHRY and CDR2 is SYGVKD. V was trimmed by 7 bases and J by 0 bases, leaving 12 bases between them. The CDR3 length is 14 residues.

This TCR was sampled from a woman in her seventies with Graves' ophthalmopathy. The sample consisted of blood. The genes are TRBV10-3 and TRBJ1-1; a weak D match, TRBD1 (5 bases). The CDR3 nucleotides read TGTGCCATCACCCCGGGACTGATGAACACTGAAGCTTTCTTT. Protein product: CAITPGLMNTEAFF.